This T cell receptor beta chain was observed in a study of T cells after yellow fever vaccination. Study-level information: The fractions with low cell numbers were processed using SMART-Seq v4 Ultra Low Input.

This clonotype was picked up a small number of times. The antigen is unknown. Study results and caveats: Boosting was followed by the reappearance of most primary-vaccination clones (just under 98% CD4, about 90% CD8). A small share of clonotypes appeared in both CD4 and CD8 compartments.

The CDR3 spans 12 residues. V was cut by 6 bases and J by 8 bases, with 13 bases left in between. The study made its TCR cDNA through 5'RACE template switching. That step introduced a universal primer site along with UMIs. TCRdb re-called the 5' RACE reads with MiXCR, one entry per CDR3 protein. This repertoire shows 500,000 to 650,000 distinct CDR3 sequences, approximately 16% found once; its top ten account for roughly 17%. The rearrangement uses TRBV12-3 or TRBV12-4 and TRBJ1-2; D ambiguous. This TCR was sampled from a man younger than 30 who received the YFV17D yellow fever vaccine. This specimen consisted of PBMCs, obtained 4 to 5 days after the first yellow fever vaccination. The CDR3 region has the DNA TGTGCCAGCAGGTCCCTGGAGGGCGGCTACACCTTC. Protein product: CASRSLEGGYTF.